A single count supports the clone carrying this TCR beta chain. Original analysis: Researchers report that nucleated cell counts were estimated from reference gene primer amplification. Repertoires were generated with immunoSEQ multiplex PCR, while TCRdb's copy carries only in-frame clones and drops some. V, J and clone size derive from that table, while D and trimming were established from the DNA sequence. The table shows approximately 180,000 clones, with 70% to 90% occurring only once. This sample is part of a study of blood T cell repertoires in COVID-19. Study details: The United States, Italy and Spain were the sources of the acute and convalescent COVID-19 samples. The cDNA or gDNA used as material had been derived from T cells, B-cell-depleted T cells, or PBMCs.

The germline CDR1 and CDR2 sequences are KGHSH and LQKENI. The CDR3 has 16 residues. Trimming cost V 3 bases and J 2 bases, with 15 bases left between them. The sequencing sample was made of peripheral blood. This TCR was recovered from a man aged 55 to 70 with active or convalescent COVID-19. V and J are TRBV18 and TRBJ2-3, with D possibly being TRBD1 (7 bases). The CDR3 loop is CASSPRQGGITDTQYF. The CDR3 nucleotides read TGTGCCAGCTCACCCCGACAGGGAGGAATCACAGATACGCAGTATTTT.